A single sample gave rise to the 15 T cell receptor beta chains below, sequenced in a study of T cell changes during pregnancy in multiple sclerosis. Produced via immunoSEQ multiplex PCR; TCRdb's table is partial and in-frame only. The sample includes about 110,000 clones, 80% to 95% of them seen just once. The sequenced sample was peripheral blood, obtained in the third trimester of pregnancy. The receptors shown here come from a female donor with multiple sclerosis, enrolled in a pregnancy study.

The rearrangement uses TRBV12-2 and TRBJ2-5; the D call of TRBD2 is as the table states it, not checked on the DNA. TRBV12-2 is classified as a pseudogene. The CDR3 is made up of 14 amino acids. The CDR3 here is CASRLITVKETQYF. CDR3 coding DNA: TGTGCAAGTCGCTTGATCACGGTTAAGGAGACCCAGTACTTC.

DNA for the CDR3: TGCAGCGTGGGGGGAAGCACTGAAGCTTTCTTT. As protein: CSVGGSTEAFF. The chain combines TRBV29-1 with TRBJ1-1, with D maybe TRBD1 (5 bases). The CDR3 length is 11 residues. Germline values: CDR1 SQVTM, CDR2 ANQGSEA. Trimming removed 6 bases from V and 4 bases from J, with 9 bases in between.

The CDR3 loop reads CASSLSRDSNYGYTF. CDR3 coding DNA: TGTGCCAGCAGCCTGTCCCGGGACAGCAACTATGGCTACACCTTC. The rearrangement uses TRBV6-5 and TRBJ1-2, with TRBD1 matching over 7 bases. V gave up 6 bases and J gave up 2 bases; unmatched junction bases: 9. Germline lookup yields CDR1 MNHEY and CDR2 SVGAGI. The CDR3 totals 15 residues.

The chain recombines TRBV5-1 with TRBJ2-3; D call uncertain. V was shortened by 0 bases and J by 2 bases, with 7 bases between the two germline ends. Germline values: CDR1 SGHRS, CDR2 YFSETQ. CDR3 length equals 14 residues. DNA for the CDR3: TGCGCCAGCAGCTTGGAGAAGCCCACAGATACGCAGTATTTT. Its protein product is CASSLEKPTDTQYF. The variable domain in full, completed from reference TRBV5-1 and TRBJ2-3, reads KAGVTQTPRYLIKTRGQQVTLSCSPISGHRSVSWYQQTPGQGLQFLFEYFSETQRNKGNFPGRFSGRQFSNSRSEMNVSTLELGDSALYLCASSLEKPTDTQYFGPGTRLTVL.

This rearrangement joins TRBV10-2 to TRBJ2-7, with TRBD2 as a possible D gene (6 bases). There are 12 residues in the CDR3. CDR1 and CDR2 (germline): WSHSY, SAAADI. V shed 7 bases and J shed 7 bases, with 14 bases lying between them. The DNA for the CDR3 is TGCGCCAGCACCGGGGGTGAGGGGGAGCAGTACTTC. Residues: CASTGGEGEQYF.

The CDR3 loop reads CASRQTQGSPEAFF. DNA of the CDR3: TGCGCCAGCAGACAAACACAGGGTTCGCCTGAAGCTTTCTTT. The V gene is TRBV5-1, the J gene TRBJ1-1; D may be TRBD1 (6 bases). Germline lookup yields CDR1 SGHRS and CDR2 YFSETQ. The V and J ends lost 5 bases and 6 bases respectively, with 17 bases between them. The CDR3 covers 14 residues.

V and J are TRBV2 and TRBJ2-2; the match to TRBD2 covers 10 bases. CDR1 is SNHLY, CDR2 FYNNEI, per germline. The CDR3 loop spans 18 amino acids. Germline trimming cut 0 bases from V and 6 bases from J; bases unmatched to any gene: 10. CDR3 residues: CASSEARRGLARSGELFF. The CDR3 DNA is TGTGCCAGCAGTGAAGCGCGCCGGGGACTAGCGCGGTCCGGGGAGCTGTTTTTT.

The chain links TRBV6-1 to TRBJ2-7; TRBD1 matches at 10 bases. CDR1 is MNHNS, CDR2 SASEGT, per germline. V dropped 5 bases and J dropped 0; count of bases not matched to a gene: 4. The CDR3 loop spans 15 amino acids. The CDR3 loop is CASSFWTGGSYEQYF. DNA for the CDR3: TGTGCCAGCAGTTTTTGGACAGGGGGCTCCTACGAGCAGTACTTC.

This chain uses TRBV5-1 with TRBJ1-2; no clear D gene. CDR3 length: 13 amino acids. V lost 2 bases, J lost 6 bases, and 11 bases lay in between. Germline assignment: CDR1 SGHRS and CDR2 YFSETQ. The CDR3 DNA sequence: TGCGCCAGCAGCTTCCTTCCAGGCCATGGCTACACCTTC. Its translation: CASSFLPGHGYTF.

The rearrangement joins TRBV5-1 to TRBJ2-3; possibly TRBD2 for D (5 bases). The germline V and J ends were trimmed by 3 bases and 0 bases, with 11 bases remaining between them. The CDR3 is 15 residues long. From germline, CDR1 is SGHRS and CDR2 YFSETQ. The CDR3 DNA is TGCGCCAGCAGCTGGACGGGAACTAGCACAGATACGCAGTATTTT. Amino acid sequence: CASSWTGTSTDTQYF.

V and J are TRBV2 and TRBJ2-6, with 14 bases identical to TRBD2. Trimming cost V 3 bases and J 12 bases; bases outside gene matches: 4. The CDR3 runs to 15 residues. Germline V gives CDR1 SNHLY, CDR2 FYNNEI. CDR3 coding DNA: TGTGCCAGCAGTGAGGGACTAGCGGGAGTCTCCGTCCTGACTTTC. It translates to CASSEGLAGVSVLTF. Full variable domain (rest looked up from reference TRBV2 and TRBJ2-6): EPEVTQTPSHQVTQMGQEVILRCVPISNHLYFYWYRQILGQKVEFLVSFYNNEISEKSEIFDDQFSVERPDGSNFTLKIRSTKLEDSAMYFCASSEGLAGVSVLTFGAGSRLTVL.

The chain carries TRBV9 and TRBJ2-7; a weak D match, TRBD1 (6 bases). There are 14 residues in the CDR3. V lost 4 bases to trimming and J lost 5 bases, with 16 bases between them. The germline V gene encodes CDR1 SGDLS and CDR2 YYNGEE. The CDR3 here is CASSPQDRRDEQYF. Written as DNA, the CDR3 is TGTGCCAGCAGCCCACAGGACAGACGCGACGAGCAGTACTTC.

The gene calls are TRBV5-1 and TRBJ2-3; D perhaps matches TRBD1 (6 bases). Germline loops: CDR1 SGHRS, CDR2 YFSETQ. CDR3 length: 13 amino acids. V was clipped by 4 bases and J by 3 bases, with 9 bases between them. In nucleotides, the CDR3 is TGCGCCAGCAGCCGGACAGTTACAGATACGCAGTATTTT. Its translation: CASSRTVTDTQYF.

CDR3 sequence reads: CASSPTGGEQFF. Written as DNA, the CDR3 is TGTGCCAGCTCACCAACGGGAGGGGAGCAGTTCTTC. The rearrangement uses TRBV18 and TRBJ2-1, with 8 bases matching TRBD2. CDR3 length: 12 amino acids. Germline V gene sequence: CDR1 KGHSH, CDR2 LQKENI. V dropped 2 bases and J dropped 10; count of bases not matched to a gene: 1.

The chain couples TRBV6-6 to TRBJ2-7; 10 bases are shared with TRBD1. V shed 0 bases and J 7 bases; nucleotides not matched to a gene: 9. The CDR3 sequence is 16 residues long. Germline-derived CDR1 and CDR2 are MNHNY and SVGAGI (reference sequence). CDR3 sequence reads: CASSYSSDRGMKEQYF. CDR3 DNA sequence: TGTGCCAGCAGTTACTCCTCGGACAGGGGGATGAAGGAGCAGTACTTC.